The 11 T cell receptor beta chains below all came from one sample that was sequenced in a study of vaccination effects on CD4 cells after COVID-19. Measured with immunoSEQ multiplex PCR; TCRdb has only the in-frame clones, and not every one. The data hold fewer than 35,000 clones, with about 70% observed a single time. These receptors are not linked to any known antigen. Scientists isolated CD4+ T cells after a roughly ten-day culture period ended. The sample here was CD4+ T cells from PBMCs cultured without peptide, taken before COVID-19 vaccination. The receptors were sampled from a human donor who received a COVID-19 vaccine.

The V gene is TRBV4-2, the J gene TRBJ2-1, with D possibly TRBD2 on 5 matching bases. V dropped 1 base and J dropped 10 bases, with 14 bases sitting between them. The germline CDR1 and CDR2 sequences are LGHNA and YNFKEQ. CDR3 length equals 14 residues. The CDR3 DNA reads TGTGCCAGCAGCCAAGTGCTAGCCCGGATAGAGCAGTTCTTC. It is translated as CASSQVLARIEQFF.

The chain uses TRBV6-4 and TRBJ2-3; 7 nucleotides align to TRBD2. Per the germline V gene, CDR1 is MRHNA and CDR2 is SNTAGT. V was clipped by 2 bases and J by 2 bases; unmatched bases: 1. This CDR3 spans 14 amino acids. In nucleotides, the CDR3 is TGTGCCAGCAGTGACGGGAGGGCCACAGATACGCAGTATTTT. Encoded protein: CASSDGRATDTQYF.

J is TRBJ1-1 and V is TRBV6-4; D is undetermined. The CDR3 loop spans 14 amino acids. From germline, CDR1 is MRHNA and CDR2 SNTAGT. Trimming removed 0 bases at V and 4 bases at J, with 9 bases between. The CDR3 loop is CASSDSWRPTEAFF. The CDR3 coding sequence is TGTGCCAGCAGTGACTCGTGGAGGCCCACTGAAGCTTTCTTT.

This clone was seen more than once but under ten times. This chain joins TRBV4-1 and TRBJ2-2; 12 nucleotides match TRBD2. The CDR3 spans 15 residues. Germline CDR1 reads MGHRA; CDR2 reads YSYEKL. V shed 4 bases and J 5 bases; nucleotides not matched to a gene: 2. As DNA, the CDR3 is TGCGCCAGCAGCCCGGGACTAGCGGGTACCGGGGAGCTGTTTTTT. Protein sequence: CASSPGLAGTGELFF.

This clone has a handful of counts. This sequence joins TRBV9 and TRBJ2-7, with D uncertain. CDR3 size: 12 residues. CDR1 and CDR2 (germline): SGDLS, YYNGEE. V lost 4 bases and J 6 bases, leaving 11 bases between the germline ends. The CDR3 protein is CASSPRLSEQYF. The CDR3 coding sequence is TGTGCCAGCAGCCCCCGGCTATCCGAGCAGTACTTC.

This clone occurred once. Written as DNA, the CDR3 is TGTGCCAGCAGCCTAGGGATCGCAGATACGCAGTATTTT. Residues: CASSLGIADTQYF. This rearrangement joins TRBV3-1 (or the pseudogene TRBV3-2) to TRBJ2-3, with unresolved D. Germline values: CDR1 LGHDT, CDR2 YNNKEL (reference sequence). V was trimmed by 4 bases and J by 4 bases, leaving 9 bases between them. The CDR3 consists of 13 residues.

The V gene is TRBV5-5, the J gene TRBJ1-6; possible D gene TRBD1, 5 bases. V was shortened by 5 bases and J by 8 bases, with 20 bases between the two germline ends. Germline CDR1 is SGHKS and CDR2 is YYEKEE (reference sequence). The CDR3 has 16 residues. The CDR3 protein is CASSQRPNGGDSPLHF. The CDR3 bases are TGTGCCAGCAGTCAACGTCCAAATGGGGGGGATTCACCCCTCCACTTT.

The gene calls are TRBV19 and TRBJ2-7, with D perhaps matching TRBD2 (5 bases). V was clipped by 6 bases and J by 2 bases, with 11 bases between them. This CDR3 spans 13 amino acids. Germline CDR1 is LNHDA and CDR2 is SQIVND (reference sequence). The CDR3 reads CASRDWSTYEQYF. CDR3 in DNA: TGTGCCAGTAGGGACTGGTCGACCTACGAGCAGTACTTC.

The chain has TRBV6-1 and TRBJ1-2; D unclear. Trimming cost V 1 base and J 8 bases, with 14 bases left between them. The length of the CDR3 is 14 residues. The germline gives CDR1 MNHNS, CDR2 SASEGT. The DNA for the CDR3 is TGTGCCAGCAGTGAAGGTGGTGGGGTGAGGGGCTACACCTTC. Amino acids: CASSEGGGVRGYTF.

In its sample, this clone was seen a few times. This rearrangement joins TRBV4-1 to TRBJ1-2, with D perhaps matching TRBD1 (6 bases). Trimming removed 1 base from V and 6 bases from J, with 12 bases in between. The CDR3 loop spans 14 amino acids. Germline values: CDR1 MGHRA, CDR2 YSYEKL. The CDR3 DNA is TGCGCCAGCAGCCAAGGTAACAGGGCAAATGGCTACACCTTC. This translates into CASSQGNRANGYTF.

This chain joins TRBV5-1 and TRBJ2-5; 7 bases are shared with TRBD1. Losses at the gene ends were 0 bases for V and 1 base for J; bases not matched to a gene: 9. The CDR3 sequence is 17 residues long. Germline CDR1 reads SGHRS; CDR2 reads YFSETQ. The CDR3 DNA sequence: TGCGCCAGCAGCTTGGCCTCAGGGGGAATGCTCCAAGAGACCCAGTACTTC. Translation: CASSLASGGMLQETQYF.